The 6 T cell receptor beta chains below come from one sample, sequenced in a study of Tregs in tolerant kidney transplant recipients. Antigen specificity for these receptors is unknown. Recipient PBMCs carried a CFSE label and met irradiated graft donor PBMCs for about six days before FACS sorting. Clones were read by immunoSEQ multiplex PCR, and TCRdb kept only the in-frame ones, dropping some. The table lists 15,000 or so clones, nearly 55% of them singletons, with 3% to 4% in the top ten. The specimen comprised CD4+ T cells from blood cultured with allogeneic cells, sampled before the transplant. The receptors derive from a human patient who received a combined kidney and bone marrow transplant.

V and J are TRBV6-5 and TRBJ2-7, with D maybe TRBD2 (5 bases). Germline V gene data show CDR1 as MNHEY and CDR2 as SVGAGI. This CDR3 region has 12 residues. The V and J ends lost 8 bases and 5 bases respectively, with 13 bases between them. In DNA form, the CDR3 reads TGTGCCAGCCGTACAACTAGGAACGAGCAGTACTTC. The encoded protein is CASRTTRNEQYF.

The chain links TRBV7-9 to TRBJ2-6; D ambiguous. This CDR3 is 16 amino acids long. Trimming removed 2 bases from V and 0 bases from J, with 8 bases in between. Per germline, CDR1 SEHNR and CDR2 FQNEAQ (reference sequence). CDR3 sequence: CASSLNQISGANVLTF. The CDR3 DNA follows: TGTGCCAGCAGCTTAAATCAGATCTCTGGGGCCAACGTCCTGACTTTC.

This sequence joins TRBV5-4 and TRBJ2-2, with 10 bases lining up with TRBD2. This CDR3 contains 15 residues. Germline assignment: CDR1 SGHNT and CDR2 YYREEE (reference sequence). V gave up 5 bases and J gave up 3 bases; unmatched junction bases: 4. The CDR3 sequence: CASRASGGDTGELFF. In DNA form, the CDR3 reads TGTGCCAGCAGAGCTAGCGGGGGAGACACCGGGGAGCTGTTTTTT.

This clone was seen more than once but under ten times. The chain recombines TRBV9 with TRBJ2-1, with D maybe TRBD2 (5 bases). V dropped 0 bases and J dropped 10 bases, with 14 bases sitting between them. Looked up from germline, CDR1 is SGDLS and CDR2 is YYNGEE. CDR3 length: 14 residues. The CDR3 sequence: CASSVAGLSGEQFF. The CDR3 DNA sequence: TGTGCCAGCAGCGTAGCAGGCCTGAGCGGCGAGCAGTTCTTC.

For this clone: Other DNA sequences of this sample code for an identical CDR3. CDR3 nucleotide sequence: TGTGCCAGCAGCCCGGGGAGGAGGGGCACTGAAGCTTTCTTT. This codes for CASSPGRRGTEAFF. The chain carries TRBV7-9 and TRBJ1-1; TRBD1 is a possible D gene (5 bases). V lost 5 bases and J lost 4, with 14 bases in between. CDR3 length: 14 amino acids. Germline lookup yields CDR1 SEHNR and CDR2 FQNEAQ (reference sequence).

The CDR3 is CASSLWTSRLYNEQFF. The CDR3 coding sequence is TGTGCCAGCAGTTTATGGACTAGCCGACTCTACAATGAGCAGTTCTTC. The chain joins TRBV27 to TRBJ2-1, with 8 bases matching TRBD2. Germline CDR1 reads MNHEY; CDR2 reads SMNVEV (reference sequence). The length of the CDR3 is 16 residues. Trimming removed 1 base from V and 3 bases from J; junction bases left unmatched: 5.